These T cell receptor beta chains were read from a single sample in a study of blood T cell repertoires in COVID-19. Sequenced by immunoSEQ multiplex PCR; TCRdb stores in-frame clones only, minus some. The sample shows around 170,000 clones, roughly 84% of them seen only once. Sequenced: peripheral blood. These receptors all come from a human donor in a cohort sampled during active COVID-19. Both conserved end residues are part of each CDR3. The D gene is left open where the match is weak. Some rows have no size entry. The others give once, few or many, or a class for an expanded clone.

>TRBJ1-6|NA|17|TRBV19|NA
TGTGCCAGTAAGGCGGAGGAGGGAAGCTCCTATAATTCACCCCTCCACTTT
CASKAEEGSSYNSPLHF
>TRBJ1-2|NA|14|TRBV29-1|NA
TGCAGCGTTGAAGAAGAGGTTTTCAGGGGTGGCTACACCTTC
CSVEEEVFRGGYTF
>TRBJ1-2|NA|13|TRBV3-1/TRBV3-2|NA
TGTGCCAGCAGCCAAGATTACAGGGATCGCTACACCTTC
CASSQDYRDRYTF
>TRBJ2-7|NA|13|TRBV3-1/TRBV3-2|TRBD1
TGTGCCAGTGGACAGGGGCTAAACTACGAGCAGTACTTC
CASGQGLNYEQYF
>TRBJ2-1|few|17|TRBV9|TRBD1
TGTGCCAGCAGCGTAGCTACTGGGACAGGGTCCTACAATGAGCAGTTCTTC
CASSVATGTGSYNEQFF
>TRBJ2-5|NA|13|TRBV28|NA
TGTGCCAGCAGGGGGGGACTCATGGAGACCCAGTACTTC
CASRGGLMETQYF
>TRBJ2-7|once|13|TRBV7-2|NA
TGTGCCAGCAGCTTAGCGGCCAGCTACGAGCAGTACTTC
CASSLAASYEQYF
>TRBJ2-4|few|18|TRBV7-9|TRBD2
TGTGCCAGCAGCTTAGCGACCCCTAGCGGGGGAGGCAAAAACATTCAGTACTTC
CASSLATPSGGGKNIQYF
>TRBJ1-1|NA|14|TRBV15|TRBD1
TGTGCCACCACTACCGACAGGGCCCTCACTGAAGCTTTCTTT
CATTTDRALTEAFF
>TRBJ2-7|NA|15|TRBV7-9|TRBD1
TGTGCCAGCAGCCCATCGGGACAGGGGGCAACCGAGCAGTACTTC
CASSPSGQGATEQYF
>TRBJ1-6|NA|15|TRBV7-9|TRBD1
TGTGCCAGCAGCGCCAGACAGGGAAATAATTCACCCCTCCACTTT
CASSARQGNNSPLHF
>TRBJ1-2|NA|15|TRBV16|NA
TGTGCCAGCAGCCAAGCCCGAAAAGGGAGCTATGGCTACACCTTC
CASSQARKGSYGYTF
>TRBJ2-4|NA|15|TRBV2|NA
TGTGCCAGCAGTGACGACAGCTTAGCCAAAAACATTCAGTACTTC
CASSDDSLAKNIQYF
>TRBJ1-1|NA|13|TRBV7-2|NA
TGTGCCAGCAGCAACCGGGGGGGGACTGAAGCTTTCTTT
CASSNRGGTEAFF
>TRBJ2-3|NA|15|TRBV11-3|TRBD2
TGTGCCAGCAGCCCGGGGACTACCTCTTGGGATACGCAGTATTTT
CASSPGTTSWDTQYF
>TRBJ2-7|NA|13|TRBV9|TRBD1
TGTGCCAGCAGCCCACGGACAGGGGACGAGCAGTACTTC
CASSPRTGDEQYF
>TRBJ2-5|NA|16|TRBV7-2|TRBD2
TGTGCCAGCAGCCCGGTGACTAGCGGGAGTATGAAGACCCAGTACTTC
CASSPVTSGSMKTQYF
>TRBJ2-2|NA|12|TRBV19|NA
TGTGCCAGTAGTGCCCTCCTAGGGGAGCTGTTTTTT
CASSALLGELFF
>TRBJ1-6|NA|18|TRBV6-1|NA
TGTGCCAGCAGTGAATCCCCAGGGGCCCTCATCAGCTATTCACCCCTCCACTTT
CASSESPGALISYSPLHF
>TRBJ2-1|NA|18|TRBV7-2|TRBD2
TGTGCCAGCAGCTTAGGCGGGACTAGCGGAGGTTCCTACAATGAGCAGTTCTTC
CASSLGGTSGGSYNEQFF
>TRBJ2-3|NA|14|TRBV10-2|NA
TGCGCCAGCAGTGAGTCGCGGGGAACCGATACGCAGTATTTT
CASSESRGTDTQYF
>TRBJ2-1|NA|16|TRBV11-3|NA
TGTGCCAGCAGCTTAGAGGGGCGGCAGTCCTACAATGAGCAGTTCTTC
CASSLEGRQSYNEQFF
>TRBJ2-7|NA|17|TRBV18|TRBD2
TGTGCCAGCTCACCGGGGTTAGGACTAGCGGGGTCGAACGAGCAGTACTTC
CASSPGLGLAGSNEQYF
>TRBJ1-4|NA|15|TRBV7-9|NA
TGTGCCAGCAGCCAAGATCAGGGTTATAATGAAAAACTGTTTTTT
CASSQDQGYNEKLFF
>TRBJ1-4|few|12|TRBV11-2|NA
TGTGCCAGCAGCTTAGGAACGTGGACAGTCCTATTT
CASSLGTWTVLF
>TRBJ2-7|once|14|TRBV18|TRBD1
TGTGCCAGCTCACCACCGACAGGGTGGCACGAGCAGTACTTC
CASSPPTGWHEQYF
>TRBJ2-7|NA|13|TRBV6-6|TRBD1
TGTGCCAGCACCCTTGGACAGGCCTACGAGCAGTACTTC
CASTLGQAYEQYF
>TRBJ2-1|NA|16|TRBV4-1|NA
TGCGCCAGCAGCCAAGAGTCCTCGAGGCTCTACAATGAGCAGTTCTTC
CASSQESSRLYNEQFF
>TRBJ2-7|NA|13|TRBV27|TRBD2
TGTGCCAGCAGACGGGAGGGTATCTACGAGCAGTACTTC
CASRREGIYEQYF
>TRBJ2-3|NA|15|TRBV11-3|TRBD2
TGTGCCAGCAGTTTAGCGGGGACTTTCACAGATACGCAGTATTTT
CASSLAGTFTDTQYF
>TRBJ1-1|NA|13|TRBV7-9|NA
TGTGCCAGCAGCGGAGGCGCGGGAACTGAAGCTTTCTTT
CASSGGAGTEAFF
>TRBJ1-1|once|14|TRBV9|NA
TGTGCCAGCAGCGTACTTCTGTTGAACACTGAAGCTTTCTTT
CASSVLLLNTEAFF
>TRBJ2-7|NA|16|TRBV5-6|TRBD2
TGTGCCAGCAGTTGGGGCAGGACTAGCGGGACCTACGAGCAGTACTTC
CASSWGRTSGTYEQYF
>TRBJ2-7|NA|14|TRBV5-1|TRBD1
TGCGCCAGCAGCTTGGCGGACAGGACTTACGAGCAGTACTTC
CASSLADRTYEQYF
>TRBJ2-3|NA|12|TRBV7-3|NA
TGTGCCAGCAGCCCTCGAAGGGGTCCGCAGTATTTT
CASSPRRGPQYF
>TRBJ2-3|NA|16|TRBV7-9|TRBD2
TGTGCCAGCAGCTCCCACGTGGGGGGGGAGGCAGATACGCAGTATTTT
CASSSHVGGEADTQYF